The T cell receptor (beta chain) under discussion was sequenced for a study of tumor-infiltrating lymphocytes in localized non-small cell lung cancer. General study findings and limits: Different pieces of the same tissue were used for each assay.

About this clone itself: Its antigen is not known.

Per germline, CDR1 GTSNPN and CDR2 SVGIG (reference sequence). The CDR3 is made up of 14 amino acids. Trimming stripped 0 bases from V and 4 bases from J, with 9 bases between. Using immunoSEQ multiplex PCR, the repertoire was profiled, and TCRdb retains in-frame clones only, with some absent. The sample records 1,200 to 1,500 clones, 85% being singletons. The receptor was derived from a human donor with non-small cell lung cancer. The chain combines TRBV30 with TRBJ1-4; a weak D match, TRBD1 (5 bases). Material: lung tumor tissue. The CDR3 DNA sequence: TGTGCCTGGAGTGTACGACAGTATAATGAAAAACTGTTTTTT. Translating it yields CAWSVRQYNEKLFF.